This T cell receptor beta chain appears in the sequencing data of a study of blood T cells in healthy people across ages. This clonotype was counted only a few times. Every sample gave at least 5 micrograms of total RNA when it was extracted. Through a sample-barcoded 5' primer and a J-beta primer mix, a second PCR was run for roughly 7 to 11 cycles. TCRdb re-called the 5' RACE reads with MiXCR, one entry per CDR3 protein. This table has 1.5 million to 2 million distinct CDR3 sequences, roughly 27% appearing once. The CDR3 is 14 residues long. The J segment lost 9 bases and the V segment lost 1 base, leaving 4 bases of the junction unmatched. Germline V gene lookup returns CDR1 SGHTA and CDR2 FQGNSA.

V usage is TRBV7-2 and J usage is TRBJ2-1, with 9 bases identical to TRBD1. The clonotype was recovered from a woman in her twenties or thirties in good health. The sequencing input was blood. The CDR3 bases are TGTGCCAGCAGCTTAGGGGGACAGGGAGGTGAGCAGTTCTTC. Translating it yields CASSLGGQGGEQFF.